This TCR beta chain was identified during a study of technical replicates of blood from a few donors. This table comes from immunoSEQ multiplex PCR, and its TCRdb copy is limited to in-frame clones, with some not included. The table records around 70,000 clones, about 97% of them present only once. V lost 3 bases to trimming and J lost 3 bases, with 12 bases between them. CDR1 is SGDLS, CDR2 YYNGEE, per germline. The CDR3 is made up of 15 amino acids. J is TRBJ2-2 and V is TRBV9; possibly TRBD1 for D (6 bases). This clonotype originated in a human donor in good health. Sequencing was carried out using T cells isolated from PBMCs. The DNA of the CDR3 is TGTGCCAGCAGCGATTCGGGACACGACACCGGGGAGCTGTTTTTT. As protein: CASSDSGHDTGELFF.